The clone carrying this TCR beta chain was detected once. The antigen is undetermined. These data originate in a study of T cell responses to AZD1222 COVID-19 vaccine. Points from the study as a whole: In all cases, repertoires were sampled only after the peak T cell response. Donors were largely white British and mainly female; clonal diversity was possibly underestimated. Mapped onto spike, vaccine-associated CD4 TCRs spanned it and were dominant at 160-218 and 743-854.

Assay: immunoSEQ multiplex PCR; the TCRdb copy retains only in-frame clones and omits some. Of 150,000 to 200,000 clones in the sample, approximately 89% were seen once. The source is an adult who received the AZD1222 COVID-19 vaccine. Source: peripheral blood, taken 28 days after the second AZD1222 dose.

CDR3 sequence (DNA): TGTGCCACCAGTGGGTCCGGAGCGGGAGAAGAGACCCAGTACTTC. Amino acids: CATSGSGAGEETQYF. The chain employs TRBV24-1 and TRBJ2-5; TRBD2 aligns across 8 bases. The CDR3 totals 15 residues. J gave up 3 bases and V 5 bases, and 7 bases lay outside the gene matches. Germline V gene lookup returns CDR1 KGHDR and CDR2 SFDVKD.